The clone carrying this T cell receptor (beta chain) was recorded once. Its antigen remains unidentified. Compared with germline, one end of the junction differs, possibly owing to a read error. This record belongs to a study of cytomegalovirus exposure and HLA in healthy donors. General study findings and limits: Sequence variants that were highly shared formed a cluster that was likely a sequencing artifact. Later analysis placed DRB1 highest and HLA-C lowest in TCR association rates, which differed by HLA locus.

Germline loops: CDR1 SSHAT, CDR2 FNYEAQ (reference sequence). This CDR3 is 16 amino acids long. The records omit this donor's CMV serostatus. The PCR was carried out with 60 Vbeta primers and 13 Jbeta primers. Profiling relied on immunoSEQ multiplex PCR, and the TCRdb table lists in-frame clones only, not all of them. The profile covers about 140,000 clones, with roughly 70% appearing a single time and about 1.5% taken by the ten largest. The V call is TRBV7-7, the J call TRBJ2-1; D possibly corresponds to TRBD2 (5 bases). The TCR originated in a human donor in good health. Sample: PBMCs. In nucleotides, the CDR3 is TGTGCTAGCAGCTTAGCGTACGGGAACTCCTACAATGAGCAGTTCTTC. The encoded protein is CASSLAYGNSYNEQFF.